One and the same sample provided the 27 T cell receptor beta chains below, sequenced in a study of STAT5B mutations in CD4+ large granular lymphocyte leukemia. The table came from immunoSEQ multiplex PCR; TCRdb's copy has only in-frame clones and leaves some out. The sample carries about 21,000 clones, around three quarters recorded once. The sample comprised CD4+ T cells from blood buffy coats. The source of these receptors is a human donor in good health.

V usage is TRBV10-3 and J usage is TRBJ2-1; maybe TRBD2 (6 bases). Germline V lookup: CDR1 ENHRY, CDR2 SYGVKD. The V end lost 2 bases, the J end lost 0 bases, and 8 bases lay between the germline ends. The CDR3 is 15 residues long. Here the CDR3 DNA reads TGTGCCATCAGTGAGGACGGGAGCTCCTACAATGAGCAGTTCTTC. As protein: CAISEDGSSYNEQFF.

The genes are TRBV27 and TRBJ1-6; D unclear. Germline V gene lookup returns CDR1 MNHEY and CDR2 SMNVEV (reference sequence). The V and J ends lost 6 bases and 11 bases respectively, with 17 bases between them. This CDR3 is 14 amino acids long. CDR3: CASRGSAESTPLHF. The CDR3 nucleotides read TGTGCCAGCAGAGGGTCGGCAGAAAGTACACCCCTCCACTTT.

The chain joins TRBV5-1 to TRBJ1-5, with a tentative D call TRBD1 (5 bases). The length of the CDR3 is 15 residues. CDR1 and CDR2 (germline): SGHRS, YFSETQ. V was shortened by 3 bases and J by 5 bases, with 15 bases between the two germline ends. In DNA form, the CDR3 reads TGCGCCAGCAGCTCCTCCGGGGGTCCGGATCAGCCCCAGCATTTT. Its translation is CASSSSGGPDQPQHF.

In DNA form, the CDR3 reads TGTGCCAGCAGCTTCGACAAAGCCTACGAGCAGTACTTC. It codes for CASSFDKAYEQYF. The chain is built from TRBV5-5 and TRBJ2-7; D remains ambiguous. With 2 bases removed from V and 2 bases from J, the gap between germline ends came to 8 bases. This CDR3 spans 13 amino acids. Germline V lookup: CDR1 SGHKS, CDR2 YYEKEE (reference sequence).

V is TRBV10-3 and J is TRBJ2-6, with TRBD1 identical over 7 bases. The germline V gene encodes CDR1 ENHRY and CDR2 SYGVKD. The trim removed 4 bases at V and 0 bases at J, leaving 12 bases unmatched. The CDR3 length is 19 residues. The CDR3 spells CAISGGGQVGFSGANVLTF. In DNA form, the CDR3 reads TGTGCCATCAGTGGAGGTGGACAGGTGGGATTCTCTGGGGCCAACGTCCTGACTTTC.

V usage is TRBV6-1 and J usage is TRBJ1-6, with a possible D match to TRBD1 (5 bases). From germline, CDR1 is MNHNS and CDR2 SASEGT. V shed 2 bases and J shed 6 bases, with 11 bases lying between them. The CDR3 spans 15 residues. Here the CDR3 reads CASSEHRGLNSPLHF. CDR3 DNA: TGTGCCAGCAGTGAACACCGGGGCCTTAATTCACCCCTCCACTTT.

In its sample, this clone was seen once. The chain joins TRBV7-6 to TRBJ2-7, with D perhaps TRBD2 (6 bases). The V gene lost 5 bases and the J gene lost 3 bases, with 11 bases spanning the gap. Per germline, CDR1 SGHVS and CDR2 FNYEAQ. The CDR3 has 13 amino acids. CDR3 protein: CASSPYGGYEQYF. DNA for the CDR3: TGTGCCAGCAGCCCCTACGGGGGCTACGAGCAGTACTTC.

This clone was observed a handful of times. The chain carries TRBV10-3 and TRBJ2-3, with D perhaps matching TRBD1 or TRBD2 (6 bases each). Germline V gene data show CDR1 as ENHRY and CDR2 as SYGVKD. The length of the CDR3 is 19 residues. Trimming cost V 4 bases and J 6 bases, with 29 bases left between them. The CDR3, as DNA: TGTGCCATCAGTGGGGCGGGGACAAGACAGGCACAGGGATTTGATACGCAGTATTTT. It yields the protein CAISGAGTRQAQGFDTQYF.

This chain connects TRBV6-6 to TRBJ1-1; no firm D call. The length of the CDR3 is 14 residues. The germline V gene has CDR1 MNHNY and CDR2 SVGAGI (reference sequence). With 0 bases removed from V and 3 bases from J, the gap between germline ends came to 8 bases. CDR3 sequence: CASSYSGWDTEAFF. Here the CDR3 DNA reads TGTGCCAGCAGTTACTCGGGGTGGGACACTGAAGCTTTCTTT.

The genes are TRBV28 and TRBJ2-5; D is possibly TRBD1 (7 bases). V was clipped by 4 bases and J by 11 bases, with 20 bases between them. The germline V gene encodes CDR1 MDHEN and CDR2 SYDVKM. The CDR3 is made up of 14 amino acids. The CDR3 DNA sequence: TGTGCCAGCAGTTCGTCCCAGGGGGGCCCGCGGCAGTACTTC. Its protein product is CASSSSQGGPRQYF.

This clone was counted only a few times. The same CDR3 can be traced to other DNA sequences in this sample. V and J are TRBV5-1 and TRBJ1-1, with 7 nucleotides matching TRBD1. This CDR3 has 14 residues. Germline CDR1 SGHRS, CDR2 YFSETQ. V lost 4 bases to trimming and J lost 2 bases; unmatched junction nucleotides: 5. For the CDR3, the DNA is TGCGCCAGCAGCCTACGACAGGGAAACACTGAAGCTTTCTTT. Its translation is CASSLRQGNTEAFF.

The chain employs TRBV5-1 and TRBJ2-3; 7 bases map to TRBD2. Germline CDR1 is SGHRS and CDR2 is YFSETQ. Germline trimming cut 2 bases from V and 6 bases from J; bases unmatched to any gene: 9. The CDR3 is made up of 15 amino acids. The CDR3, as DNA: TGCGCCAGCAGCTTCGAGGGCGGGAGAATTGATACGCAGTATTTT. Its translation: CASSFEGGRIDTQYF.

The chain couples TRBV7-8 to TRBJ2-1; the match to TRBD2 covers 9 bases. Germline V lookup: CDR1 SGHVS, CDR2 FQNEAQ. The CDR3 runs 15 residues. Losses at the gene ends were 1 base for V and 4 bases for J; bases not matched to a gene: 2. The CDR3 DNA reads TGTGCCAGCAGCTTAGGTCTAGCGGGATACAATGAGCAGTTCTTC. Residues: CASSLGLAGYNEQFF.

The chain has TRBV9 and TRBJ2-7, with no clear D. V lost 0 bases and J 4 bases, leaving 14 bases between the germline ends. CDR3 length: 15 amino acids. The germline V gene has CDR1 SGDLS and CDR2 YYNGEE. The CDR3 bases are TGTGCCAGCAGCGTAGATGAAGGACCCCGTTACGAGCAGTACTTC. Its translation: CASSVDEGPRYEQYF.

V usage is TRBV10-2 and J usage is TRBJ2-7; no clear D. Between the trimmed V and J ends, which lost 3 bases and 11 bases, there was a span of 11 bases. The germline V gene has CDR1 WSHSY and CDR2 SAAADI. This CDR3 contains 11 residues. The CDR3: CASSDRMSEYF. The CDR3 DNA is TGCGCCAGCAGTGACAGGATGTCTGAGTACTTC.

This clone was recorded a few times. The chain employs TRBV7-9 and TRBJ2-5; 9 bases line up with TRBD1. Germline V lookup: CDR1 SEHNR, CDR2 FQNEAQ (reference sequence). J gave up 5 bases and V 5 bases, and 6 bases lay outside the gene matches. CDR3 size: 14 residues. The CDR3 spells CASSPGQGRETQYF. DNA for the CDR3: TGTGCCAGCAGCCCGGGACAGGGCCGGGAGACCCAGTACTTC.

The V gene is TRBV7-9, the J gene TRBJ2-7; no clear D. Trimming left V 7 bases short and J 5 bases short, with 12 bases between. The CDR3 contains 12 residues. Germline CDR1 and CDR2: SEHNR and FQNEAQ (reference sequence). The CDR3 loop is CASNGWADEQYF. CDR3 nucleotide sequence: TGTGCCAGCAACGGTTGGGCGGACGAGCAGTACTTC.

The chain joins TRBV28 to TRBJ1-2; possible D gene TRBD1, 5 bases. Trimming took off 5 bases at V and 7 bases at J, with 17 bases between the two ends. CDR1 MDHEN and CDR2 SYDVKM come from the germline V gene. The CDR3 contains 14 residues. The CDR3 spells CASSETAADGGYTF. The CDR3 DNA sequence: TGTGCCAGCAGTGAGACAGCGGCGGATGGTGGCTACACCTTC.

This clone was counted a single time. This chain links TRBV28 with TRBJ2-5; 7 bases match TRBD1. The last part of the DNA fits TRBJ2-7 better; the J call may be wrong. The germline gives CDR1 MDHEN, CDR2 SYDVKM. The CDR3 totals 13 residues. The DNA for the CDR3 is TGTGCCAGCGTAGGGACAGAGACCTACGAGCAGTACTTC. Protein sequence: CASVGTETYEQYF.

The chain combines TRBV13 with TRBJ2-5; TRBD2 matches 10 bases. The J call may be in error: the DNA end matches TRBJ2-7 better. The germline gives CDR1 PRHDT, CDR2 FYEKMQ (reference sequence). The CDR3 sequence is 14 residues long. CDR3 bases: TGTGCCAGCAGACTAGCGGGAATCACCTACGAGCAGTACTTC. This encodes CASRLAGITYEQYF.

The V call is TRBV7-9, the J call TRBJ2-5, with 8 positions matching TRBD1. The trim removed 5 bases at V and 11 bases at J, leaving 25 bases unmatched. This CDR3 comprises 18 residues. Looked up from germline, CDR1 is SEHNR and CDR2 is FQNEAQ (reference sequence). CDR3 coding DNA: TGTGCCAGCAGCCCAGATCGACAGGGGACCGTCCGGACAACTGAGCAGTACTTC. The encoded protein is CASSPDRQGTVRTTEQYF.

The rearrangement uses TRBV11-2 and TRBJ2-1, with 13 bases lining up with TRBD2. Germline CDR1 is SGHAT and CDR2 is FQNNGV. This CDR3 comprises 17 residues. V was clipped by 3 bases and J by 4 bases; unmatched bases: 6. CDR3 DNA: TGTGCCAGCAGCTTGGGACTAGCGGGAAGGGCGTACAATGAGCAGTTCTTC. It specifies CASSLGLAGRAYNEQFF.

This clone was seen only a few times. The CDR3 DNA reads as TGTGCCAGCCCCCCGGAGGGACTTAACACTGAAGCTTTCTTT. Translating it yields CASPPEGLNTEAFF. J is TRBJ1-1 and V is TRBV27, with D possibly matching TRBD1 (5 bases). The CDR3 length is 14 residues. Trimming shortened V by 8 bases and J by 2 bases, and 15 bases separated the two germline ends. Germline V CDR1 and CDR2: MNHEY, SMNVEV (reference sequence).

J is TRBJ2-1 and V is TRBV5-4; TRBD2 agrees at 7 bases. The CDR3 is 15 amino acids. V shed 2 bases, J shed 5 bases, and the junction held 7 bases outside the gene matches. Germline V lookup: CDR1 SGHNT, CDR2 YYREEE (reference sequence). CDR3 bases: TGTGCCAGCAGCTTTCCTAGCGGAAAACACAATGAGCAGTTCTTC. Protein product: CASSFPSGKHNEQFF.

In its sample, this clone was seen a few times. V is TRBV5-1 and J is TRBJ2-7; D is uncertain. CDR3 length: 14 residues. The V and J ends lost 0 bases and 5 bases respectively, with 12 bases between them. Germline V gene data show CDR1 as SGHRS and CDR2 as YFSETQ. The CDR3 reads CASSLESSSNEQYF. CDR3 DNA: TGCGCCAGCAGCTTGGAAAGTAGCAGTAACGAGCAGTACTTC. Based on the CDR3 plus reference TRBV5-1 and TRBJ2-7, the full variable domain is KAGVTQTPRYLIKTRGQQVTLSCSPISGHRSVSWYQQTPGQGLQFLFEYFSETQRNKGNFPGRFSGRQFSNSRSEMNVSTLELGDSALYLCASSLESSSNEQYFGPGTRLTVT.

The V and J genes are TRBV5-4 and TRBJ2-7; weak D call: TRBD1 (6 bases). The V gene lost 4 bases and the J gene lost 2 bases, with 13 bases spanning the gap. The CDR3 length is 14 residues. The germline V gene encodes CDR1 SGHNT and CDR2 YYREEE (reference sequence). The DNA of the CDR3 is TGTGCCAGCAGCAACAGGGTGCTGCCCTACGAGCAGTACTTC. Protein sequence: CASSNRVLPYEQYF.

This clone was seen just once. The chain carries TRBV7-2 and TRBJ1-2, with D tentatively TRBD1 (5 bases). Germline assignment: CDR1 SGHTA and CDR2 FQGNSA. Trimming took off 0 bases at V and 6 bases at J, with 8 bases between the two ends. This CDR3 is 13 amino acids long. The CDR3 here is CASSLAMGDGYTF. The CDR3, as DNA: TGTGCCAGCAGCTTAGCGATGGGGGATGGCTACACCTTC.